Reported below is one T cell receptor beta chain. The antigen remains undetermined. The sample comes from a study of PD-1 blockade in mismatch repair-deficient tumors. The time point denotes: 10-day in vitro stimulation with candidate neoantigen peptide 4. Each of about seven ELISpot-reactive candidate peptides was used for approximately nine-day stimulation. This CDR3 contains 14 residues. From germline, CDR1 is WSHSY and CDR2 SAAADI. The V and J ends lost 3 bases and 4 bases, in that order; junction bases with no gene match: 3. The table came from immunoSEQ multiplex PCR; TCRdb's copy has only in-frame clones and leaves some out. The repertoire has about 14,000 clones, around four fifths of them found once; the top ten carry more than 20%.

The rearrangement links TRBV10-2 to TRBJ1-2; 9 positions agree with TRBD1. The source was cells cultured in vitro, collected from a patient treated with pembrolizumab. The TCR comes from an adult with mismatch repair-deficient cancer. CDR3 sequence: CASSDTGGGYGYTF. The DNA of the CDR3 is TGCGCCAGCAGTGATACAGGGGGCGGCTATGGCTACACCTTC.